This T cell receptor (beta chain) was retrieved from a study of blood T cell repertoires in COVID-19. Profiled with immunoSEQ multiplex PCR; TCRdb holds only in-frame clones, not every one. The sample lists fewer than 300,000 clones; roughly 85% were seen once. Trimming removed 0 bases from V and 1 base from J; junction bases left unmatched: 5. This CDR3 is 17 amino acids long. The germline CDR1 and CDR2 sequences are SEHNR and FQNEAQ (reference sequence). Sequencing was done on a sample of PBMCs or T cells enriched from blood (not recorded which). The clonotype comes from a woman in her 30s who had recovered from COVID-19. The chain combines TRBV7-9 with TRBJ2-2; 7 bases map to TRBD2. In DNA, the CDR3 is TGTGCCAGCAGCTTAGCCGGGGGGAGGAAGAACACCGGGGAGCTGTTTTTT. It translates to CASSLAGGRKNTGELFF. Combining the CDR3 with reference TRBV7-9 and TRBJ2-2 gives the whole variable domain DTGVSQNPRHKITKRGQNVTFRCDPISEHNRLYWYRQTLGQGPEFLTYFQNEAQLEKSRLLSDRFSAERPKGSFSTLEIQRTEQGDSAMYLCASSLAGGRKNTGELFFGEGSRLTVL.